Listed here is a single T cell receptor (beta chain). The sample is drawn from a study of blood T cell repertoires in COVID-19. Whole-study context: Samples taken during acute and convalescent COVID-19 were collected in the United States, Italy and Spain.

The table came from immunoSEQ multiplex PCR; TCRdb's copy has only in-frame clones and leaves some out. The table records approximately 170,000 clones, approximately 85% of them present only once. Between the trimmed V and J ends, which lost 5 bases and 0 bases, there was a span of 10 bases. The length of the CDR3 is 15 residues. Germline loops: CDR1 ENHRY, CDR2 SYGVKD. The genes are TRBV10-3 and TRBJ1-4; maybe TRBD1 (6 bases). This TCR came from a man in his 60s who had recovered from COVID-19. The sample comprised peripheral blood. The CDR3 nucleotides are TGTGCCATCAGTCCAGGGGCCGCAACTAATGAAAAACTGTTTTTT. This sequence encodes CAISPGAATNEKLFF.